Listed below are T cell receptor beta chains from one sample, sequenced in a study of blood T cell repertoires in COVID-19. The method was immunoSEQ multiplex PCR; TCRdb's version includes in-frame clones alone and lacks a portion of them. Of roughly 26,000 clones in the sample, about 92% are singletons; the top ten hold about 1.9%. Sequencing used peripheral blood. The receptors come from a human donor in a cohort sampled during active COVID-19. The CDR3 runs from the conserved cysteine through the conserved F or W. A D gene is named only where the DNA matches it firmly. A clone size is listed for some rows: how often the clone was seen (once, few, many), or a class if it is expanded.

d_gene: TRBD1
j_gene: TRBJ2-7
abundance: NA
v_gene: TRBV10-1
CDR3aa: CASSDGQGYEQYF
CDR3nt: TGCGCCAGCAGTGATGGACAGGGATACGAGCAGTACTTC

d_gene: NA
j_gene: TRBJ1-4
abundance: NA
v_gene: TRBV6-2/TRBV6-3
CDR3aa: CASSYGGTGEKLFF
CDR3nt: TGTGCCAGCAGTTACGGCGGGACGGGTGAAAAACTGTTTTTT

d_gene: NA
j_gene: TRBJ1-6
abundance: NA
v_gene: TRBV11-2
CDR3aa: CASSLGHNPSPLHF
CDR3nt: TGTGCCAGCAGCTTAGGACACAATCCTTCACCCCTCCACTTT

d_gene: TRBD1
j_gene: TRBJ1-1
abundance: NA
v_gene: TRBV19
CDR3aa: CASNHQGVGTEAFF
CDR3nt: TGTGCCAGTAATCACCAGGGGGTAGGCACTGAAGCTTTCTTT

d_gene: TRBD1
j_gene: TRBJ1-5
abundance: once
v_gene: TRBV2
CDR3aa: CASGSGTGVNRPQHF
CDR3nt: TGTGCCAGCGGGTCGGGGACAGGGGTGAATCGGCCCCAGCATTTT

d_gene: NA
j_gene: TRBJ1-2
abundance: once
v_gene: TRBV6-5
CDR3aa: CASSQGNYGYTF
CDR3nt: TGTGCCAGCTCCCAGGGGAACTATGGCTACACCTTC

d_gene: NA
j_gene: TRBJ2-3
abundance: NA
v_gene: TRBV20-1
CDR3aa: CSARGPNTQYF
CDR3nt: TGCAGTGCTAGGGGCCCTAATACGCAGTATTTT

d_gene: NA
j_gene: TRBJ1-6
abundance: NA
v_gene: TRBV9
CDR3aa: CASSDAHNSPLHF
CDR3nt: TGTGCCAGCAGCGACGCACACAATTCACCCCTCCACTTT

d_gene: TRBD1
j_gene: TRBJ2-7
abundance: NA
v_gene: TRBV13
CDR3aa: CASSRRDRGAYEQYF
CDR3nt: TGTGCCAGCAGCCGCCGGGACAGAGGTGCCTACGAGCAGTACTTC

d_gene: TRBD2
j_gene: TRBJ2-2
abundance: NA
v_gene: TRBV4-3
CDR3aa: CASSQERTSGGATGELFF
CDR3nt: TGCGCCAGCAGCCAAGAGAGGACTAGCGGGGGGGCGACCGGGGAGCTGTTTTTT

d_gene: NA
j_gene: TRBJ1-5
abundance: NA
v_gene: TRBV3-1/TRBV3-2
CDR3aa: CASSQSGGNQPQHF
CDR3nt: TGTGCCAGCAGCCAATCCGGGGGCAATCAGCCCCAGCATTTT

d_gene: NA
j_gene: TRBJ2-1
abundance: NA
v_gene: TRBV6-4
CDR3aa: CASSDSRVSSYNEQFF
CDR3nt: TGTGCCAGCAGTGACTCGAGGGTTAGCTCCTACAATGAGCAGTTCTTC

d_gene: TRBD1
j_gene: TRBJ1-3
abundance: NA
v_gene: TRBV5-1
CDR3aa: CASSLLQGTYSGNTIYF
CDR3nt: TGCGCCAGCAGCTTACTACAGGGGACCTACTCTGGAAACACCATATATTTT

d_gene: TRBD1
j_gene: TRBJ1-4
abundance: NA
v_gene: TRBV7-9
CDR3aa: CASSSGTGGSTNEKLFF
CDR3nt: TGTGCCAGCAGCTCAGGGACAGGGGGTTCAACTAATGAAAAACTGTTTTTT

d_gene: NA
j_gene: TRBJ2-1
abundance: once
v_gene: TRBV7-9
CDR3aa: CASSLGDTFSYNEQFF
CDR3nt: TGTGCCAGCAGCTTAGGGGACACGTTCTCCTACAATGAGCAGTTCTTC

d_gene: TRBD1
j_gene: TRBJ1-5
abundance: NA
v_gene: TRBV27
CDR3aa: CASSKRTGGNQPQHF
CDR3nt: TGTGCCAGCAGTAAAAGGACAGGGGGCAATCAGCCCCAGCATTTT

d_gene: TRBD2
j_gene: TRBJ2-3
abundance: NA
v_gene: TRBV10-3
CDR3aa: CAIGGVTDTQYF
CDR3nt: TGTGCCATCGGGGGGGTAACAGATACGCAGTATTTT

d_gene: NA
j_gene: TRBJ2-7
abundance: NA
v_gene: TRBV20-1
CDR3aa: CSAISYYEQYF
CDR3nt: TGCAGTGCTATTTCCTATTACGAGCAGTACTTC

d_gene: NA
j_gene: TRBJ1-4
abundance: NA
v_gene: TRBV25-1
CDR3aa: CASSESGWEKLFF
CDR3nt: TGTGCCAGCAGTGAATCAGGGTGGGAAAAACTGTTTTTT

d_gene: NA
j_gene: TRBJ2-3
abundance: NA
v_gene: TRBV19
CDR3aa: CASSQGRSDTQYF
CDR3nt: TGTGCCAGTAGCCAAGGGAGGTCAGATACGCAGTATTTT

d_gene: NA
j_gene: TRBJ2-7
abundance: NA
v_gene: TRBV7-2
CDR3aa: CASSLPTLEQYF
CDR3nt: TGTGCCAGCAGCTTACCTACTCTCGAGCAGTACTTC

d_gene: NA
j_gene: TRBJ2-2
abundance: NA
v_gene: TRBV2
CDR3aa: CASSDGQTNTGELFF
CDR3nt: TGTGCCAGCAGTGACGGACAGACCAACACCGGGGAGCTGTTTTTT

d_gene: TRBD2
j_gene: TRBJ2-3
abundance: NA
v_gene: TRBV4-1
CDR3aa: CASSQDMESGSPTDTQYF
CDR3nt: TGCGCCAGCAGCCAAGATATGGAGAGCGGGAGTCCCACAGATACGCAGTATTTT

d_gene: TRBD1
j_gene: TRBJ1-4
abundance: NA
v_gene: TRBV28
CDR3aa: CASSHKGARGYEKLFF
CDR3nt: TGTGCCAGCAGTCATAAAGGGGCCAGGGGGTATGAAAAACTGTTTTTT

d_gene: TRBD2
j_gene: TRBJ2-7
abundance: NA
v_gene: TRBV7-9
CDR3aa: CASSFPGREQYF
CDR3nt: TGTGCCAGCAGCTTTCCCGGGAGGGAGCAGTACTTC

d_gene: TRBD1
j_gene: TRBJ1-3
abundance: NA
v_gene: TRBV5-1
CDR3aa: CASTMTGQQKGNTIYF
CDR3nt: TGCGCCAGCACAATGACAGGGCAACAGAAAGGAAACACCATATATTTT

d_gene: TRBD1
j_gene: TRBJ2-3
abundance: NA
v_gene: TRBV6-5
CDR3aa: CASRQDRAKSDTQYF
CDR3nt: TGTGCCAGCAGGCAGGACAGGGCGAAGTCAGATACGCAGTATTTT

d_gene: NA
j_gene: TRBJ1-3
abundance: NA
v_gene: TRBV29-1
CDR3aa: CSVLHSLSGNTIYF
CDR3nt: TGCAGCGTTCTACACAGCCTCTCTGGAAACACCATATATTTT

d_gene: TRBD1
j_gene: TRBJ1-4
abundance: once
v_gene: TRBV30
CDR3aa: CAWGRQGRRNEKLFF
CDR3nt: TGTGCCTGGGGGAGACAGGGGCGCCGGAATGAAAAACTGTTTTTT

d_gene: TRBD1
j_gene: TRBJ1-4
abundance: NA
v_gene: TRBV7-9
CDR3aa: CASSLDRGNEKLFF
CDR3nt: TGTGCCAGCAGCTTAGACAGGGGTAATGAAAAACTGTTTTTT

d_gene: NA
j_gene: TRBJ1-4
abundance: NA
v_gene: TRBV28
CDR3aa: CGVGGGDEKLFF
CDR3nt: TGTGGTGTAGGAGGGGGGGATGAAAAACTGTTTTTT

d_gene: NA
j_gene: TRBJ1-4
abundance: NA
v_gene: TRBV21-1
CDR3aa: CASSKVRGLGEKLFF
CDR3nt: TGTGCCAGCAGCAAAGTTCGGGGGTTAGGAGAAAAACTGTTTTTT

d_gene: TRBD1
j_gene: TRBJ1-2
abundance: NA
v_gene: TRBV5-6
CDR3aa: CASSPGDRGGYGYTF
CDR3nt: TGTGCCAGCAGCCCCGGGGACAGGGGAGGCTATGGCTACACCTTC

d_gene: NA
j_gene: TRBJ2-7
abundance: NA
v_gene: TRBV3-1/TRBV3-2
CDR3aa: CASSRNSDRTYEQYF
CDR3nt: TGTGCCAGCAGTCGCAACTCGGACAGAACCTACGAGCAGTACTTC

d_gene: NA
j_gene: TRBJ1-1
abundance: NA
v_gene: TRBV4-1
CDR3aa: CASSQDPGTNTEAFF
CDR3nt: TGCGCCAGCAGCCAAGATCCGGGAACTAACACTGAAGCTTTCTTT

d_gene: NA
j_gene: TRBJ1-1
abundance: NA
v_gene: TRBV4-2
CDR3aa: CASSQDRSNTEAFF
CDR3nt: TGTGCCAGCAGCCAAGATCGTTCGAACACTGAAGCTTTCTTT

d_gene: NA
j_gene: TRBJ2-5
abundance: NA
v_gene: TRBV6-2/TRBV6-3
CDR3aa: CASSFLEETQYF
CDR3nt: TGTGCCAGCAGTTTTTTAGAAGAGACCCAGTACTTC

d_gene: NA
j_gene: TRBJ1-4
abundance: once
v_gene: TRBV7-9
CDR3aa: CASSLEGRNEKLFF
CDR3nt: TGTGCCAGCAGCTTAGAAGGGAGGAATGAAAAACTGTTTTTT

d_gene: NA
j_gene: TRBJ2-7
abundance: NA
v_gene: TRBV2
CDR3aa: CASSVFYEQYF
CDR3nt: TGTGCCAGCAGTGTCTTCTACGAGCAGTACTTC